One sample yielded the 9 T cell receptor beta chains listed below, sequenced in a study of CD8 T cells in ankylosing spondylitis (TCRdb year 2017). What the work shows at the level of the full study, not this receptor alone: Blood from ankylosing spondylitis patients appeared to be characterized by a TCR beta motif composed of under 10 highly homologous amino acid variants.

Libraries were prepared through 5' RACE. Sequencing relied on an Illumina HiSeq 2500. Starting from the raw public reads, TCRdb applied fastp trimming at Q25, assembled clones with MiXCR and retained in-frame beta chains. Under each unique CDR3 protein, matching rows form one entry showing the most common genes and DNA. Present in this sample are a few hundred thousand distinct CDR3 sequences, 15% to 20% of which were seen just once. Under 55% of the sample is in the top ten clones. These receptors have no identified antigens. The sample consisted of blood, either unsorted or a sorted T cell fraction (not recorded which). These receptor sequences come from a male donor with ankylosing spondylitis.

The chain employs TRBV28 and TRBJ2-7, with D hard to call. This CDR3 is built from 10 residues. V lost 6 bases, J lost 4 bases, and 4 bases lay in between. CDR1 MDHEN and CDR2 SYDVKM come from the germline V gene. The CDR3 nucleotides are TGTGCCAGCAGGGGTTACGAGCAGTACTTC. This encodes CASRGYEQYF. The complete variable domain, with remaining parts taken from reference TRBV28 and TRBJ2-7, reads DVKVTQSSRYLVKRTGEKVFLECVQDMDHENMFWYRQDPGLGLRLIYFSYDVKMKEKGDIPEGYSVSREKKERFSLILESASTNQTSMYLCASRGYEQYFGPGTRLTVT.

This clonotype was found a few times. This chain joins TRBV5-1 and TRBJ2-1, with TRBD2 identical over 7 bases. This CDR3 region has 15 residues. V was pared by 8 bases and J by 6 bases, with 14 bases of the junction left unmatched. Germline V gene data show CDR1 as SGHRS and CDR2 as YFSETQ. The CDR3: CARRWMREIGNEQFF. The CDR3 bases are TGCGCCAGGAGATGGATGCGGGAGATTGGCAATGAGCAGTTCTTC.

The V gene is TRBV29-1, the J gene TRBJ2-6, with TRBD1 matching 8 bases. CDR1 is SQVTM, CDR2 ANQGSEA, per germline. Trimming cost V 0 bases and J 2 bases; bases outside gene matches: 6. This CDR3 has 17 amino acids. CDR3: CSVEEPWTGTGANVLTF. The CDR3 bases are TGCAGCGTTGAAGAGCCGTGGACAGGGACTGGGGCCAACGTCCTGACTTTC. Using reference TRBV29-1 and TRBJ2-6 for the parts outside the CDR3, the full variable domain is SAVISQKPSRDICQRGTSLTIQCQVDSQVTMMFWYRQQPGQSLTLIATANQGSEATYESGFVIDKFPISRPNLTFSTLTVSNMSPEDSSIYLCSVEEPWTGTGANVLTFGAGSRLTVL.

The V gene is TRBV13, the J gene TRBJ2-3, with TRBD2 matching 7 bases. The CDR3 is 14 amino acids. The junction had 5 bases not matched to a gene; V was cut back by 5 bases and J by 3 bases. CDR1 and CDR2 from the germline V gene are PRHDT and FYEKMQ (reference sequence). The CDR3 region has the DNA TGTGCCAGCAGCGGGGCGGGGGTAACAGATACGCAGTATTTT. Translation gives CASSGAGVTDTQYF.

The V call is TRBV20-1, the J call TRBJ2-5; perhaps TRBD2 as D (6 bases). The CDR3 has 12 amino acids. CDR1 is DFQATT and CDR2 is SNEGSKA in the germline V gene (reference sequence). Trimming took 0 bases from V and 4 from J, leaving 6 bases between them. Here the CDR3 DNA reads TGCAGTGCTAGAGAGCGGGGAGAGACCCAGTACTTC. The encoded protein is CSARERGETQYF.

The rearrangement uses TRBV20-1 and TRBJ1-5, with 7 positions matching TRBD1. Per germline, CDR1 DFQATT and CDR2 SNEGSKA (reference sequence). The CDR3 sequence is 15 residues long. J was trimmed by 5 bases and V by 5 bases; bases with no gene match: 12. CDR3 protein: CSAFTGRGGDQPQHF. The CDR3 DNA sequence: TGCAGTGCTTTTACGGGCAGGGGGGGAGATCAGCCCCAGCATTTT.

This rearrangement joins TRBV6-4 to TRBJ2-1; tentative D call: TRBD2 (5 bases). This CDR3 has 16 amino acids. V shed 3 bases and J shed 0 bases, with 12 bases lying between them. Germline CDR1 and CDR2: MRHNA and SNTAGT. The DNA for the CDR3 is TGTGCCAGCAGTGAGGGTCGGGGAAACTCCTACAATGAGCAGTTCTTC. Translating it yields CASSEGRGNSYNEQFF.

The sample holds a few counts of this clonotype. The V and J genes are TRBV29-1 and TRBJ2-7; 9 bases map to TRBD1. CDR3 length: 12 amino acids. The V segment lost 5 bases and the J segment 5 bases; nucleotides outside the gene matches: 4. The germline CDR1 and CDR2 sequences are SQVTM and ANQGSEA. The DNA for the CDR3 is TGCAGCGTTTACAGGGGGCCCGACGAGCAGTACTTC. Translation: CSVYRGPDEQYF.

The V gene is TRBV16, the J gene TRBJ1-1; D uncertain. Germline CDR1 is KGHSY and CDR2 is FQNENV. Trimming took off 4 bases at V and 1 base at J, with 10 bases between the two ends. This CDR3 spans 14 amino acids. The DNA of the CDR3 is TGTGCCAGCAGCCGGGCAGGCGCGAACACTGAAGCTTTCTTT. Encoded protein: CASSRAGANTEAFF.